This record concerns one TCR beta chain sequence. These data originate in a study of blood T cell repertoires in COVID-19. The data were produced by immunoSEQ multiplex PCR, yet TCRdb's version contains in-frame clones alone and is incomplete. The sample holds roughly 570,000 clones; around 90% are singletons and the top ten take less than 9%. Sequencing was performed on peripheral blood. The TCR sequence derives from a woman aged 45-65 years with COVID-19, enrolled during active disease.

Here the CDR3 DNA reads TGCGCCAGCAGCTTGGGAGGGGGCCGGGGAGCCTATGGCTACACCTTC. Encoded protein: CASSLGGGRGAYGYTF. V is TRBV5-1 and J is TRBJ1-2, with 7 nucleotides matching TRBD1. Losses at the gene ends were 0 bases for V and 4 bases for J; bases not matched to a gene: 9. The germline CDR1 and CDR2 sequences are SGHRS and YFSETQ. The CDR3 sequence is 16 residues long.